This T cell receptor beta chain appears in the sequencing data of a study of blood T cell repertoires in COVID-19. Study-wide background: Samples came from the United States, Italy and Spain, spanning acute and convalescent COVID-19. T cells, B-cell-depleted T cells, or PBMCs supplied cDNA or gDNA.

As handled by the study authors: Amplifying reference gene primers gave estimates of nucleated cell counts. Clones were read by immunoSEQ multiplex PCR, and TCRdb kept only the in-frame ones, dropping some. The V and J calls and the clone size are those of that table, but D and trimming were determined from the DNA. The sample lists 150,000 to 200,000 clones, more than 75% seen once, with roughly 4.7% in the top ten. This receptor was identified in a human donor in a cohort sampled during active COVID-19. The sequenced sample consisted of peripheral blood.

The CDR3 bases are TGTGCCAGCAGTTCCCTCCCGAATCAGCCCCAGCATTTT. This encodes CASSSLPNQPQHF. The chain is built from TRBV27 and TRBJ1-5; D unclear. The CDR3 covers 13 residues. The germline V and J ends were trimmed by 4 bases and 4 bases, with 8 bases remaining between them. Germline V lookup: CDR1 MNHEY, CDR2 SMNVEV (reference sequence).